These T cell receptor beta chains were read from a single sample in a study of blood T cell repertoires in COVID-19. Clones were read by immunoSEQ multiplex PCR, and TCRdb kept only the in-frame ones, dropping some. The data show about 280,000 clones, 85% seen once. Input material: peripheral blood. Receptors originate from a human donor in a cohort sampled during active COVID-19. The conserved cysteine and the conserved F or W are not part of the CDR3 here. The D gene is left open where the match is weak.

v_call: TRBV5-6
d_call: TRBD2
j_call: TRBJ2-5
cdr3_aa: ASSLALELAGEETQY

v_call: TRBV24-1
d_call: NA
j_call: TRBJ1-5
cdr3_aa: ATSQGGNQPQH

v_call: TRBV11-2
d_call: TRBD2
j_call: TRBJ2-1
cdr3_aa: ASTVGLAGDEQF

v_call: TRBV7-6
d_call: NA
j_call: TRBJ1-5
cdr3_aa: ASSPGSSMAEPQH

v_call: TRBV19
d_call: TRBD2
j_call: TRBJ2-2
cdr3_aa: ASSILLSGSTGELF

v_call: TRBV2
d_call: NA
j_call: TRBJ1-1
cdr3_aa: ASNAPRQVLDAEAF

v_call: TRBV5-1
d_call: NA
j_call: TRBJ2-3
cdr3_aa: ASRIGADTQY

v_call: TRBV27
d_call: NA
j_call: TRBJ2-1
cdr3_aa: ASSFGRATNEQF

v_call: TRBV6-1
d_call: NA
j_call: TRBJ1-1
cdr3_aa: ASSEVESSTEAF

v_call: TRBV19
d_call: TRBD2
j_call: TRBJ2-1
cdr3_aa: ASSIRLAGGEQF

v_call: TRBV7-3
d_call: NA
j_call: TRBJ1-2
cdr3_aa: ASSYTGGPGQGYT

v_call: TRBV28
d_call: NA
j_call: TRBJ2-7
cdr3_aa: ASSLGGTANYEQY

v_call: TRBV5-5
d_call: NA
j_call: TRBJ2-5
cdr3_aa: ASSRQGLQETQY

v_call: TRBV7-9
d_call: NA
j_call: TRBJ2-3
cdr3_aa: ASSLAGASTDTQY

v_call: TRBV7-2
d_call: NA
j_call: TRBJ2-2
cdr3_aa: ASSLAGGTGELF

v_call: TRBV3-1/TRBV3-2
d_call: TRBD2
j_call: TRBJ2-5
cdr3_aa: ASSRGTSKETQY

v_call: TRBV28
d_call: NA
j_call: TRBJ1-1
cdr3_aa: ASSFGGGRSGAF

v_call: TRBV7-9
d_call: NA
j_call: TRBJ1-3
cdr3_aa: AKEAQLSGNTIY

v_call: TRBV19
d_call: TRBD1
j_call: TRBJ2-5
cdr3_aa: ASSITGGQETQY

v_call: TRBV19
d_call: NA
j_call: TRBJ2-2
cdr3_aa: ASSWTLGVRSGELF

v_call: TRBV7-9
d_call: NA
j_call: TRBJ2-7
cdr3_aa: ASSLGTQGRLNYYEQY

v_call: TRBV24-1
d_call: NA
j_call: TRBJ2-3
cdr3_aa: ATSDAGELSDTQY

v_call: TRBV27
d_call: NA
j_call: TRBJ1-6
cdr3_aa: ASSLFIPRRGNNSPLH

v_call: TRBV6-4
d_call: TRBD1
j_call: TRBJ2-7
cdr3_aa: ASSGPWGGQGYEQY

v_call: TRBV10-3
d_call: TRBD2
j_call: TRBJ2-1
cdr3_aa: AISESLASGINEQF

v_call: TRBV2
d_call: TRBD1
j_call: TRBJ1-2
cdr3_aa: ASRNRGYGYT

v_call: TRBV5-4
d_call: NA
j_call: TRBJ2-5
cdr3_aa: ASRDSQETQY

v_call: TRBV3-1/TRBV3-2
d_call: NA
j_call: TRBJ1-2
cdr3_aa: ASSPSDEVEGYT

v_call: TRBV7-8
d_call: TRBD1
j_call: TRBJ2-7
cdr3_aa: ASSMDRAYEQY

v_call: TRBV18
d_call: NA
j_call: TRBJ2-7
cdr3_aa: ASSPSVETYEQY

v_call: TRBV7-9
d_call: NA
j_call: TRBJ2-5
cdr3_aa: ASSLGGNPSQETQY

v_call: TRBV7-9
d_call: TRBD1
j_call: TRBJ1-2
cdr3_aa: ASSFKGQGVSSYGYT

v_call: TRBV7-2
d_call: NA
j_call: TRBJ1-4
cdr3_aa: ASSHAGGEKLF

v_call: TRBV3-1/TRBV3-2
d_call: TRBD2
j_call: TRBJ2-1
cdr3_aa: ASSHILVAGGQYNEQF

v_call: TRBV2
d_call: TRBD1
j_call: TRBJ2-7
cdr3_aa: ASSEPLLDRGFFYEQY

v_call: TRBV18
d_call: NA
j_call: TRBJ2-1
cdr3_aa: ASSPLGVGTYNEQF

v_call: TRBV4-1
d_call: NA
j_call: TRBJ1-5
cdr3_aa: ASSNPGVGNQPQH

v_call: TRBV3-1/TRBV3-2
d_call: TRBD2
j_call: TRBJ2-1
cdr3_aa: ASRPHPGGSGSNEQF

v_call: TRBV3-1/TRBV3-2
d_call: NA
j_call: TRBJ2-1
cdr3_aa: ASGYRGGHNEQF

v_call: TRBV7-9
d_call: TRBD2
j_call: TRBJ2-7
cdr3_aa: ASSTDLAGEYEQY

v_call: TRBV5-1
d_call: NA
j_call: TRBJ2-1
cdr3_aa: ASSLVRGARDEQF

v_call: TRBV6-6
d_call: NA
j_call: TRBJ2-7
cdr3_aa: ASTLTGGSYEQY

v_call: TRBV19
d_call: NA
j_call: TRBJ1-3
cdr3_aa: ASSISPASNTIY

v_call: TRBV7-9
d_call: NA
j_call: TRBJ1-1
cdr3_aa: ASSGAVVNTEAF

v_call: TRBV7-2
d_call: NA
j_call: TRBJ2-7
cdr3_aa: ASSPNYSYEQY

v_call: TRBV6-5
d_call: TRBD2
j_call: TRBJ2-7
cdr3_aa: ASRLAGAHEQY